This T cell receptor beta chain was found in a study of cytomegalovirus exposure and HLA in healthy donors. Across the whole study: Researchers previously reported finding some 110 million unique TCR beta sequences from 150 million to 200 million T cells.

The study ran its PCR with 60 Vbeta and 13 Jbeta primers. Per the study methods: Approximately 11 million of 65 million to 95 million unique TCR beta chains were shared, per a later count. Here immunoSEQ multiplex PCR was the method, and the copy in TCRdb shows in-frame clones only, minus some. The V and J calls and clone size are taken from that table; D and trimming were inferred from the DNA. The sample records 150,000 to 200,000 clones, 75% to 80% being singletons. This CDR3 region has 16 residues. The J segment lost 1 base and the V segment lost 4 bases, leaving 7 bases of the junction unmatched. Looked up from germline, CDR1 is SGHRS and CDR2 is YFSETQ. Overall study findings and caveats: In a later analysis, 15,000 to 20,000 TCR beta sequences were associated with HLA alleles at 0.05 false discovery rate.

Details on this clone: The target antigen is unknown.

The TCR originated in a man aged 50 to 60 in good health and CMV-seropositive. Specimen: PBMCs. The genes are TRBV5-1 and TRBJ2-5; 10 positions match TRBD2. As DNA, the CDR3 is TGCGCCAGCAGCCCTGGGCTAGCGGGAGCCCAAGAGACCCAGTACTTC. It translates to CASSPGLAGAQETQYF.